A selection of T cell receptor beta chains follows, all from one sample in a study of response to subunit inactivated influenza vaccine. TCRdb re-analysed the RT-PCR reads in MiXCR, keeping a single row per CDR3 protein. Here the sample spans 650,000 to 850,000 distinct CDR3 sequences, 11% to 15% being singletons. This specimen was PBMCs from blood, taken approximately 15 days before vaccination. The receptor set was obtained from a man aged 45-60 years who received an inactivated influenza vaccine. Both conserved end residues are part of each CDR3. Where a row states a size, it is once, few, many or the class of an expanded clone; other rows omit it.

v_gene,abundance,j_gene,CDR3aa
TRBV12-3/TRBV12-4,few,TRBJ2-7,CASSLGTAMVEQYF
TRBV4-1,many,TRBJ1-6,CASSQESTRDLSFNSPLHF
TRBV7-2,few,TRBJ2-3,CASSPAGVTQYF
TRBV29-1,-,TRBJ1-2,CSVGPDGYTF
TRBV5-1,-,TRBJ2-7,CASSFQVGTGSYEQYF
TRBV7-7,few,TRBJ2-3,CASSVSLVGTDTQYF
TRBV28,-,TRBJ2-5,CASSFIREQETQYF
TRBV7-2,-,TRBJ2-5,CASSLARRGRETQYF
TRBV12-3/TRBV12-4,few,TRBJ1-6,CASSLWGADSPLHF
TRBV20-1,-,TRBJ2-5,CSARGSARTRGETQYF
TRBV7-2,few,TRBJ2-1,CASSLARRVYKGEQFF
TRBV29-1,-,TRBJ2-3,CSVALAISTDTQYF
TRBV7-2,many,TRBJ2-1,CASSLAGGFKHEQFF
TRBV15,-,TRBJ2-1,CATSRVLAELSEQFF
TRBV2,few,TRBJ1-1,CASSFTEAFF
TRBV4-3,few,TRBJ1-4,CASSQGLAVNEKLFF
TRBV5-1,-,TRBJ2-7,CASSPWDLSYEQYF
TRBV5-1,few,TRBJ2-2,CASTRGGHGAGELFF
TRBV3-1,many,TRBJ1-2,CASSQVGVTF
TRBV4-3,few,TRBJ1-1,CASSQDLRPNTEAFF
TRBV5-1,-,TRBJ2-3,CASRIEGRSTDTQYF
TRBV12-3/TRBV12-4,few,TRBJ2-7,CASSKNQGLGQYF
TRBV6-2/TRBV6-3,few,TRBJ2-7,CASSYYGTAYEQYF
TRBV7-9,-,TRBJ1-4,CASSSEFEKLFF
TRBV5-1,-,TRBJ2-2,CASSLSLTNTGELFF
TRBV9,-,TRBJ2-3,CASAPGGVGADTQYF
TRBV28,-,TRBJ2-1,CASRTGTRVSDEQFF
TRBV30,-,TRBJ1-2,CACSVPDRVWGGYTF
TRBV6-2/TRBV6-3,once,TRBJ2-1,CASSLDQPYNEQFF
TRBV11-1,-,TRBJ2-6,CASRATRTSGGSGANVLTF
TRBV3-1,many,TRBJ2-1,CASSQDGQYNEQFF
TRBV25-1,-,TRBJ2-7,CASSGRGGEYYEQYF
TRBV9,-,TRBJ2-7,CASSPRGGGGYEQYF
TRBV5-1,-,TRBJ2-1,CASSLDQGGMVHNEQFF
TRBV5-1,many,TRBJ1-3,CASSPGTSGNTIYF
TRBV7-8,many,TRBJ2-7,CASSFIGRAYEQYF
TRBV20-1,few,TRBJ2-3,CSASTGVGQARGTDTQYF
TRBV10-3,-,TRBJ2-7,CAIRGGTGAYEQYF
TRBV5-1,-,TRBJ1-5,CASRRSGDSNQPQHF
TRBV6-1,few,TRBJ1-5,CASSETPLGQGRGPQHF
TRBV28,few,TRBJ2-7,CASRPHRDSYEQYF
TRBV18,-,TRBJ2-1,CASSTGTHSSNEQFF
TRBV6-5,-,TRBJ2-3,CASSSPGQTADTQYF
TRBV20-1,few,TRBJ2-1,CSARSPSGSYNEQFF
TRBV20-1,-,TRBJ2-1,CSASVLGDNEQFF
TRBV24-1,once,TRBJ1-2,CATSESTGTGATGYTF
TRBV27,-,TRBJ2-2,CASSHRGQRGELFF
TRBV5-4,-,TRBJ2-6,CASSRDRVGSGANVLTF
TRBV10-3,-,TRBJ1-1,CAISELGNTEAFF
TRBV4-3,few,TRBJ1-6,CASSQVYRDSPLHF
TRBV28,few,TRBJ2-1,CASSLDLDRASEQFF
TRBV28,many,TRBJ1-5,CASSLTANQPQHF